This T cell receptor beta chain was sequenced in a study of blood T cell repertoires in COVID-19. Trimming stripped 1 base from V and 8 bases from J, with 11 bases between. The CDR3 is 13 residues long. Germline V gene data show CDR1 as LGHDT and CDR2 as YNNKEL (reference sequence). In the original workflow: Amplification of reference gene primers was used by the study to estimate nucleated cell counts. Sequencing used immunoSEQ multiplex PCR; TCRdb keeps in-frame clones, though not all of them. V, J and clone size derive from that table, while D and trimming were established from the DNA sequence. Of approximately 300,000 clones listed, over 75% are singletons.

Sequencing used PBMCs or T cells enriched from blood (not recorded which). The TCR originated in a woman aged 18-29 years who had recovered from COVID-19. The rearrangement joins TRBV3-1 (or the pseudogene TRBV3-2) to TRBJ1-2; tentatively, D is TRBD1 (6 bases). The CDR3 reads CASSQAGQGGYTF. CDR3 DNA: TGTGCCAGCAGCCAAGCAGGGCAGGGGGGCTACACCTTC.